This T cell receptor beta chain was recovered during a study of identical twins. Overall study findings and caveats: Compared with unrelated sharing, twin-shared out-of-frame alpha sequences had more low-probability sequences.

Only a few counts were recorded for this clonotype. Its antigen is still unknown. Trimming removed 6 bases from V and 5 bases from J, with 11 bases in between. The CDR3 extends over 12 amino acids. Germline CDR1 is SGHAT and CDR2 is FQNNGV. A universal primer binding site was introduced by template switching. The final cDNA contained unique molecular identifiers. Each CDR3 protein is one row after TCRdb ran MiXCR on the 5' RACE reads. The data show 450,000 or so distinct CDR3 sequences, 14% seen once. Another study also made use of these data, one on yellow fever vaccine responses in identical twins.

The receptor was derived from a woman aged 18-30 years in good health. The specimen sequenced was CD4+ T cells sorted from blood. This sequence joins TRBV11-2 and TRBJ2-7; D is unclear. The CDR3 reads CASRSLFHEQYF. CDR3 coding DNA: TGTGCCAGCAGATCTCTATTCCACGAGCAGTACTTC.